Only a few counts were recorded for the clone carrying this T cell receptor beta chain. TCRdb's table, derived via immunoSEQ multiplex PCR, lists solely in-frame clones and lacks some. Of approximately 500,000 clones in the sample, roughly 90% were seen once. Individuals drawn from 24 US areas were roughly 18 to 95 years old. Cohorts were based on clinical histories the participants reported. Recovered status applied to Cohort 3 donors who had two consecutive negative PCRs. It also applied to those with clearance or with symptom resolution. The sample originates from a study of blood T cell repertoires in COVID-19. Overall study: Some COVID-19 samples were acute and others convalescent; all came from the United States, Italy and Spain.

Germline-derived CDR1 and CDR2 are SGHTA and FQGNSA. This CDR3 region has 14 residues. V gave up 3 bases and J gave up 5 bases, with 10 bases separating them. Sequencing was performed on PBMCs or T cells enriched from blood (not recorded which). The chain employs TRBV7-2 and TRBJ1-4; TRBD1 is a possible D gene (6 bases). This receptor was identified in a woman between 35 and 50 years old who had recovered from COVID-19. The CDR3 region is CASSFDRRNEKLFF. CDR3 in DNA: TGTGCCAGCAGCTTTGACAGGCGCAATGAAAAACTGTTTTTT. The whole variable domain, filled in from reference TRBV7-2 and TRBJ1-4, reads GAGVSQSPSNKVTEKGKDVELRCDPISGHTALYWYRQSLGQGLEFLIYFQGNSAPDKSGLPSDRFSAERTGGSVSTLTIQRTQQEDSAVYLCASSFDRRNEKLFFGSGTQLSVL.